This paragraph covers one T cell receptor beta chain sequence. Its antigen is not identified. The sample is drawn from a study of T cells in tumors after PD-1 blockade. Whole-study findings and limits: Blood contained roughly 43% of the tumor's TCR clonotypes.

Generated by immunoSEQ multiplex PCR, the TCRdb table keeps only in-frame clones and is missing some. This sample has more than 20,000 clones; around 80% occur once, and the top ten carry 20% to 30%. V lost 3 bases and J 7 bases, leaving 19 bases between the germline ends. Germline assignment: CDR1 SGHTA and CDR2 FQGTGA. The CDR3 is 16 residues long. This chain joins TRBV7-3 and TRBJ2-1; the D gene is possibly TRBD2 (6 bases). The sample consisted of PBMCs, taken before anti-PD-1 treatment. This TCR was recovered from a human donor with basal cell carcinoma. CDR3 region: CASSFGAGRQLNEQFF. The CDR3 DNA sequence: TGTGCCAGCAGCTTCGGGGCGGGACGACAACTTAATGAGCAGTTCTTC.